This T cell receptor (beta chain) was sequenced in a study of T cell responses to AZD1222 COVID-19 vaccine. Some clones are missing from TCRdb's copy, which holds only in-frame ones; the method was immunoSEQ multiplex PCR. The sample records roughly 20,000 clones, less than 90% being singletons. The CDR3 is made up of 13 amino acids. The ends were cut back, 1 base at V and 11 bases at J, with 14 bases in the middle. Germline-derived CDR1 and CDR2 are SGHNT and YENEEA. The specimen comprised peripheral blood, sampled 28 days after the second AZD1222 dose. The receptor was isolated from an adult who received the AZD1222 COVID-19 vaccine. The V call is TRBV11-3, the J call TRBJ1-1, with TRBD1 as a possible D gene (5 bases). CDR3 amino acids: CASSLGPRDFAFF. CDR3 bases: TGTGCCAGCAGCTTAGGCCCCAGGGACTTTGCTTTCTTT.